This T cell receptor beta chain stems from a study of T-cell reconstitution after alpha-beta-depleted transplantation in children. Study results and limitations: The study traced high day-60 TCRbeta diversity in some patients to surviving recipient T cells and thymic progenitors. Several hundred expanded graft clones reportedly supplied alpha-beta T cells about two months after transplant. One year after transplant, T-cell counts and diversity came mostly from newly produced T cells.

Preparation of the TCRbeta library involved a method that used unique molecular identifiers. TCRdb re-called the PCR reads with MiXCR, one entry per CDR3 protein. The data contain approximately 650,000 distinct CDR3 sequences, 13% of them seen just once; the ten biggest clones take up 0.65% to 0.9%. This clonotype came up many times. Its antigen is not known. The germline gives CDR1 SEHNR, CDR2 FQNEAQ (reference sequence). CDR3 length: 15 amino acids. The ends lost 3 bases at V and 9 bases at J; junction bases unmatched: 4. V gene TRBV7-9 combines with J gene TRBJ1-6; 11 nucleotides agree with TRBD1. The sequence came from a girl under 10 years old with congenital amegakaryocytic thrombocytopenia, due to receive a stem cell transplant. Source: PBMCs, taken before TCRalphabeta/CD19-depleted stem cell transplant. The CDR3 sequence is CASSLAGQGVSPLHF. The CDR3 bases are TGTGCCAGCAGCTTGGCGGGACAGGGGGTTTCACCCCTCCACTTT.